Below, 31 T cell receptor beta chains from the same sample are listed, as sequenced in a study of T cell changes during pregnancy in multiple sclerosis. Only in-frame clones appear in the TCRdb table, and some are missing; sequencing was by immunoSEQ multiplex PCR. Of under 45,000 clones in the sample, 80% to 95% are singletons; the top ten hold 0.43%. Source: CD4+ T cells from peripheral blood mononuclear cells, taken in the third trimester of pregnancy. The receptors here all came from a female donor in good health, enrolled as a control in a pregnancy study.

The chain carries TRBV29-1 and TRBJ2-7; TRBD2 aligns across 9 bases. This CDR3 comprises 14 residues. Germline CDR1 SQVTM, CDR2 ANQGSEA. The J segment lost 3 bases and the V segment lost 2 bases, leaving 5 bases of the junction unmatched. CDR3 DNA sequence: TGCAGCGTTGAACTGGCGGGGGGGCGCTACGAGCAGTACTTC. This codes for CSVELAGGRYEQYF.

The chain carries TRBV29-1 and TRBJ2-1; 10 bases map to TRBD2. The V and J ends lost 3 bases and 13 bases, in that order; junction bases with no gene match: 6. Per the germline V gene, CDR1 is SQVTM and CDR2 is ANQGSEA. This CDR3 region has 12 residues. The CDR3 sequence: CSVDPGLALQFF. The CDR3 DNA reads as TGCAGCGTTGACCCGGGACTAGCGCTTCAGTTCTTC.

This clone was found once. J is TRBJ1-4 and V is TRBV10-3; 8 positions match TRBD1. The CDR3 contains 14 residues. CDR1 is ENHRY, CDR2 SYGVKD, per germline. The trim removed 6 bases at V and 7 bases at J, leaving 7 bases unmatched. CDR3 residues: CAIRQGQEVEKLFF. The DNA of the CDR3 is TGTGCCATCAGGCAGGGACAGGAGGTTGAAAAACTGTTTTTT.

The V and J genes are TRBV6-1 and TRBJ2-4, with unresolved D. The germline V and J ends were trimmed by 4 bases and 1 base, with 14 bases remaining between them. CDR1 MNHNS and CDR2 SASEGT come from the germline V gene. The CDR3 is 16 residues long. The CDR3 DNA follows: TGTGCCAGCAGTGCCCAACCGAACGCGGCCAAAAACATTCAGTACTTC. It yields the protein CASSAQPNAAKNIQYF.

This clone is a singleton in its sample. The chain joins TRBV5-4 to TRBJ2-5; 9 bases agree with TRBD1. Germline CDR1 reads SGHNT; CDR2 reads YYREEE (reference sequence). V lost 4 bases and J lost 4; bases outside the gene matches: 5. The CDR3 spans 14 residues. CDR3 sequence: CASSPTGGRETQYF. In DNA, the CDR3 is TGTGCCAGCAGCCCGACAGGGGGGCGAGAGACCCAGTACTTC.

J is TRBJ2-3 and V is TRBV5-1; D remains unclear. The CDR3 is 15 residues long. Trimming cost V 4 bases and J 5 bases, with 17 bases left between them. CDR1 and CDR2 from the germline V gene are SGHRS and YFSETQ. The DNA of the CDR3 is TGCGCCAGCAGCCGGAAGCCGTTTGCAGGAGATACGCAGTATTTT. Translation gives CASSRKPFAGDTQYF.

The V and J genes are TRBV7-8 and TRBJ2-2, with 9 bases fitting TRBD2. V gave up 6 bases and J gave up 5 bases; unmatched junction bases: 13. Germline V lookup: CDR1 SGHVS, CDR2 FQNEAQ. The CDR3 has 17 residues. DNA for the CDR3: TGTGCCAGCAGGGAACGCGGGGGGGCGGGCAGGACCGGGGAGCTGTTTTTT. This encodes CASRERGGAGRTGELFF.

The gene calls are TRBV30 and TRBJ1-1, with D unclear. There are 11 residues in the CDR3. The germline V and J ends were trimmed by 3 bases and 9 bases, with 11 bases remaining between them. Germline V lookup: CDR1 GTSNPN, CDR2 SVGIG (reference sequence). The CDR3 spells CAWSPGSKAFF. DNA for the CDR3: TGTGCCTGGAGCCCGGGATCTAAAGCTTTCTTT. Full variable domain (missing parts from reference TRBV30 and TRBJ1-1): SQTIHQWPATLVQPVGSPLSLECTVEGTSNPNLYWYRQAAGRGLQLLFYSVGIGQISSEVPQNLSASRPQDRQFILSSKKLLLSDSGFYLCAWSPGSKAFFGQGTRLTVV.

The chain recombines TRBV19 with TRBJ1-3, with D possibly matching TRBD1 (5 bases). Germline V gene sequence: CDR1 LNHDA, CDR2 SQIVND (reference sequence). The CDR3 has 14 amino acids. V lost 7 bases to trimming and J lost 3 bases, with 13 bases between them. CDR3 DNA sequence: TGTGCCAGTACCCAGGGCCGGAATGGAAACACCATATATTTT. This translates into CASTQGRNGNTIYF.

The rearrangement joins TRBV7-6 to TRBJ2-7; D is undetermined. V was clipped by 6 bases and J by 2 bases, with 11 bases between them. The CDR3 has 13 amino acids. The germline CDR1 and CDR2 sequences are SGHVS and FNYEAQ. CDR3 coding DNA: TGTGCCAGCAGGTCTGGGCCGGCCTACGAGCAGTACTTC. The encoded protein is CASRSGPAYEQYF.

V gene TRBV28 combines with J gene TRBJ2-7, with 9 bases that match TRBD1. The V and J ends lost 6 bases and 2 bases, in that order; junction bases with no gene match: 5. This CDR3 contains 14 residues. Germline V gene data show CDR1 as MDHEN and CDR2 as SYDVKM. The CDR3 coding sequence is TGTGCCAGCAGGGGCCGGGACAGGGCCTACGAGCAGTACTTC. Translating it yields CASRGRDRAYEQYF. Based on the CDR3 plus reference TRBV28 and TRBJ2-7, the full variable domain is DVKVTQSSRYLVKRTGEKVFLECVQDMDHENMFWYRQDPGLGLRLIYFSYDVKMKEKGDIPEGYSVSREKKERFSLILESASTNQTSMYLCASRGRDRAYEQYFGPGTRLTVT.

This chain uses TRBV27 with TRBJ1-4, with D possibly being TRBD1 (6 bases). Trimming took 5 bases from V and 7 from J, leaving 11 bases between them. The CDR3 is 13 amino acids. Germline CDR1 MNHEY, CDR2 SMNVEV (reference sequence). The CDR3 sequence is CASSPYRAEKLFF. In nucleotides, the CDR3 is TGTGCCAGCAGTCCTTACAGGGCTGAAAAACTGTTTTTT.

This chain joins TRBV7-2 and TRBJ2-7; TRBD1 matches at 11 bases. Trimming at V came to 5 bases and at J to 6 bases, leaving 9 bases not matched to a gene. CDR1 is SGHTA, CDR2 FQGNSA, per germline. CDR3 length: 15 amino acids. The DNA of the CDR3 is TGTGCCAGCAGCCCGCAAGGGACAGGGGGGGGCGAGCAGTACTTC. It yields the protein CASSPQGTGGGEQYF.

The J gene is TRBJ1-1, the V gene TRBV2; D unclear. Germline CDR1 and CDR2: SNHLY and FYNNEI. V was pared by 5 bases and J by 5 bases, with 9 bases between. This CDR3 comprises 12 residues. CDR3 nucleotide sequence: TGTGCCAGCAGTCAGACTGGTACTGAAGCTTTCTTT. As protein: CASSQTGTEAFF.

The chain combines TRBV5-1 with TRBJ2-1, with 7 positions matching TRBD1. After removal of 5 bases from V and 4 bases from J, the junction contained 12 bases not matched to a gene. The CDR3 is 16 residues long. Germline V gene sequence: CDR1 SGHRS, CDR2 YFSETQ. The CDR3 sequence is CASSSLRQGGYNEQFF. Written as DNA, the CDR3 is TGCGCCAGCAGTTCCCTCAGACAGGGTGGATACAATGAGCAGTTCTTC.

The CDR3 DNA is TGTGCCAGCAGCGTATCTCCTAGACGGGAAGAGACCCAGTACTTC. Translating gives CASSVSPRREETQYF. The chain uses TRBV9 and TRBJ2-5; no definite D call. Germline V gene lookup returns CDR1 SGDLS and CDR2 YYNGEE. The ends were cut back, 1 base at V and 3 bases at J, with 13 bases in the middle. The CDR3 extends over 15 amino acids.

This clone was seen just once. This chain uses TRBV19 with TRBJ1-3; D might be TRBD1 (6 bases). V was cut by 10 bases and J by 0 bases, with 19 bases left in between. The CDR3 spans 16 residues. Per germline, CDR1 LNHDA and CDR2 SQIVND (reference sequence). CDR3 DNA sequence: TGTGCCACTAACCGTCTCGCCAGGGGCTCTGGAAACACCATATATTTT. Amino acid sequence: CATNRLARGSGNTIYF.

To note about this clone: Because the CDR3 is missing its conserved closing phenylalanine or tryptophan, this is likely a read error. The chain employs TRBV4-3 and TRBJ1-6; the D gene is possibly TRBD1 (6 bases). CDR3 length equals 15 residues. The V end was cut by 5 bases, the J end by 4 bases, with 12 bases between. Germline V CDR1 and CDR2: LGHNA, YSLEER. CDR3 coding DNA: TGCGCCAGCAGCGAACAAGGGGGTTATAATTCACCCCTCCACCTT. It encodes CASSEQGGYNSPLHL.

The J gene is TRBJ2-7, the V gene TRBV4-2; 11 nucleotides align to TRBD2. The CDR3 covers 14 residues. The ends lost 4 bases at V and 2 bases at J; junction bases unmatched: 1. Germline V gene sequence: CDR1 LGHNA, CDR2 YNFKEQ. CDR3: CASSLSGGAYEQYF. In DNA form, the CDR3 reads TGTGCCAGCAGCCTTAGCGGGGGGGCCTACGAGCAGTACTTC.

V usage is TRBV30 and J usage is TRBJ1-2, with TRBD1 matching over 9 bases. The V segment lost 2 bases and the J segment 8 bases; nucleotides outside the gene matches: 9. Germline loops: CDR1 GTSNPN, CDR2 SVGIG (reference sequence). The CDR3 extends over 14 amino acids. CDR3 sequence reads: CAWSFTGGAEGYTF. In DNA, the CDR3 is TGTGCCTGGAGTTTTACAGGGGGCGCGGAAGGCTACACCTTC.

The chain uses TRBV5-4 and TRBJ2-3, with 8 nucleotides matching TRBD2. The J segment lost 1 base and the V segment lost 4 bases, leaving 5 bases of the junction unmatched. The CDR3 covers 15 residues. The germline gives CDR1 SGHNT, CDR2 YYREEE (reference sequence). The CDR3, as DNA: TGTGCCAGCAGCGCCGCGGGACTAGGCACAGATACGCAGTATTTT. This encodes CASSAAGLGTDTQYF.

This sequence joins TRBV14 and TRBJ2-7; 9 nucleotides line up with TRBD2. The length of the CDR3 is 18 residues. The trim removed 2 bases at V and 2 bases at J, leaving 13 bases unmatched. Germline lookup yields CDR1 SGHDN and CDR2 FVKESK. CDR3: CASSQRGEGQRGAYEQYF. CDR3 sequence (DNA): TGTGCCAGCAGCCAACGAGGTGAGGGACAGCGGGGGGCCTACGAGCAGTACTTC. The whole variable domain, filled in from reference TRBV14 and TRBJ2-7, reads EAGVTQFPSHSVIEKGQTVTLRCDPISGHDNLYWYRRVMGKEIKFLLHFVKESKQDESGMPNNRFLAERTGGTYSTLKVQPAELEDSGVYFCASSQRGEGQRGAYEQYFGPGTRLTVT.

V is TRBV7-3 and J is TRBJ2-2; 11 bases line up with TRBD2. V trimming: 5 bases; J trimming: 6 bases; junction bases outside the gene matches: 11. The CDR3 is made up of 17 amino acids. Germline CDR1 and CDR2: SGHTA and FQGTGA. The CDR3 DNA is TGTGCCAGCAGCCCCGGTAGCGGGGGGGCCTTAGCCGGGGAGCTGTTTTTT. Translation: CASSPGSGGALAGELFF.

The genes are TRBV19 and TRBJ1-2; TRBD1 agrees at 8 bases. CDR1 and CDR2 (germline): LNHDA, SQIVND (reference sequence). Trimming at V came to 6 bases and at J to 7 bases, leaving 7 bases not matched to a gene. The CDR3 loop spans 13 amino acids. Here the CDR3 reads CASRPDREGGYTF. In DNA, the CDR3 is TGTGCCAGTAGACCGGACAGGGAAGGTGGCTACACCTTC. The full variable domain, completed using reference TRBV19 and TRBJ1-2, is DGGITQSPKYLFRKEGQNVTLSCEQNLNHDAMYWYRQDPGQGLRLIYYSQIVNDFQKGDIAEGYSVSREKKESFPLTVTSAQKNPTAFYLCASRPDREGGYTFGSGTRLTVV.

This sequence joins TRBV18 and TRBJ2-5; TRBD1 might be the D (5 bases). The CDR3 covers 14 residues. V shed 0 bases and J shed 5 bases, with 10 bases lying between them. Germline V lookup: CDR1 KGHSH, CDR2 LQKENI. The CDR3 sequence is CASSPPSGHETQYF. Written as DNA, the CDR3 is TGTGCCAGCTCACCACCTTCTGGACATGAGACCCAGTACTTC.

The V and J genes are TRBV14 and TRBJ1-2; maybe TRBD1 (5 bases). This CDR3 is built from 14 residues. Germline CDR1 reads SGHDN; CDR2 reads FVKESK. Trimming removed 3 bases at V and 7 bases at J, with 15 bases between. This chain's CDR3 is CASSQSMGLGGYTF. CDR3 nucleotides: TGTGCCAGCAGCCAGTCGATGGGGCTTGGTGGCTACACCTTC.

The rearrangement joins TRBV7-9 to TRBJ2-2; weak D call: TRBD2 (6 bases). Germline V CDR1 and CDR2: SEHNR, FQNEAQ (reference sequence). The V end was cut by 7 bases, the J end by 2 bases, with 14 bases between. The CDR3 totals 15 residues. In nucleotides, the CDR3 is TGTGCCAGCACCATAGGACTAATAAACACCGGGGAGCTGTTTTTT. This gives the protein CASTIGLINTGELFF.

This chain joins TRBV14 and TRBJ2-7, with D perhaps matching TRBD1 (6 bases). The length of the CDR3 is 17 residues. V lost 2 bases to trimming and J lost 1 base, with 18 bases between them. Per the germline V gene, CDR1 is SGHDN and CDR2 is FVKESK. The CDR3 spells CASSQRWLRGPSYEQYF. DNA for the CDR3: TGTGCCAGCAGCCAAAGGTGGCTCAGGGGTCCGTCCTACGAGCAGTACTTC.

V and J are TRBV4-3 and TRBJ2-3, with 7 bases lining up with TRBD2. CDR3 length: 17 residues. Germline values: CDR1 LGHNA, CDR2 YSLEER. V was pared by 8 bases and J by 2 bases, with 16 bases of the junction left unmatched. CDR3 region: CASADHGGGRDTDTQYF. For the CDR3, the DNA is TGCGCCAGCGCCGACCATGGGGGAGGGAGGGACACAGATACGCAGTATTTT.

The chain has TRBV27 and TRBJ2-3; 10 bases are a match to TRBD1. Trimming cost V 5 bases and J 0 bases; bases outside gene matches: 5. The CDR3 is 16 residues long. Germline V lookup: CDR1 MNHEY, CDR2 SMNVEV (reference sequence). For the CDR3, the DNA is TGTGCCAGCAGTGACAGGGGGCCTAAAAGCACAGATACGCAGTATTTT. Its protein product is CASSDRGPKSTDTQYF.

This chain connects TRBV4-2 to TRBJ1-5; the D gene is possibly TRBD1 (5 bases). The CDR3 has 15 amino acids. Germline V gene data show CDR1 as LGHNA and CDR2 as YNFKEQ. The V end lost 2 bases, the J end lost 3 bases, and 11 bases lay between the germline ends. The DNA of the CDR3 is TGTGCCAGCAGCCAACCTACAGGAATCAATCAGCCCCAGCATTTT. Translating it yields CASSQPTGINQPQHF.